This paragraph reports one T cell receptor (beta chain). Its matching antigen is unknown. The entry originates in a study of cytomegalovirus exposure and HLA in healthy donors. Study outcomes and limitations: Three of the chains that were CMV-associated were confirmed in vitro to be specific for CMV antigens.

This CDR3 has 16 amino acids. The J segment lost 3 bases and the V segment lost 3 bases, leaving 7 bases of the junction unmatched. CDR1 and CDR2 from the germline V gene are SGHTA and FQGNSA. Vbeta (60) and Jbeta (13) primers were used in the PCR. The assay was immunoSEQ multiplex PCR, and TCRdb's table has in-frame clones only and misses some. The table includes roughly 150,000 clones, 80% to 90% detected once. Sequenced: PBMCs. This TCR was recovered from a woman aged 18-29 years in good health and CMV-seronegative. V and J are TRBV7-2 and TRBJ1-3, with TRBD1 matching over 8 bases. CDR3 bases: TGTGCCAGCAGCTTCGCTCGGACAGGGAGTGGAAACACCATATATTTT. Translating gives CASSFARTGSGNTIYF.